These T cell receptor beta chains were read from a single sample in a study of cytomegalovirus exposure and HLA in healthy donors. Method: immunoSEQ multiplex PCR; TCRdb's copy keeps in-frame clones and lacks some. The table has about 120,000 clones, 76% seen once; the top ten hold around 12%. Specimen: PBMCs. Receptors were obtained from a woman aged 40 to 50 in good health and CMV-seropositive. The CDR3 runs from the conserved cysteine through the conserved F or W. The D gene is left open where the match is weak. Clone size appears in some rows only: once, few, many, or a class for an expanded clone.

J gene,V gene,clone size,D gene,CDR3 DNA,CDR3 protein
TRBJ2-7,TRBV6-6,.,TRBD1,TGTGCCAGCAGCAACCGGGACAGTACCTACGAGCAGTACTTC,CASSNRDSTYEQYF
TRBJ1-2,TRBV23-1,.,TRBD1,TGCGCCAGCAGTCAATCGGGACAGGGGGTCTATGGCTACACCTTC,CASSQSGQGVYGYTF
TRBJ2-7,TRBV30,few,.,TGTGCCTGGTCCCGAGGTTGGACCTACGAGCAGTACTTC,CAWSRGWTYEQYF
TRBJ1-1,TRBV4-1,.,TRBD1,TGCGCCAGCAGCCTCGGACAGGGTCCCCCCACTGAAGCTTTCTTT,CASSLGQGPPTEAFF
TRBJ2-3,TRBV28,.,.,TGTGCCACTACTCGGGGTGGGGGGAACGCAGATACGCAGTATTTT,CATTRGGGNADTQYF
TRBJ1-5,TRBV6-5,.,TRBD1,TGTGCCAGCAGTGCTGGGACAGGCGGCAGTCAGCCCCAGCATTTT,CASSAGTGGSQPQHF
TRBJ1-5,TRBV27,.,TRBD1,TGTGCCAGCAGTTTCCGGGGTAGACAGGGGTATCGGAATCAGCCCCAGCATTTT,CASSFRGRQGYRNQPQHF
TRBJ1-4,TRBV7-9,.,TRBD1,TGTGCCAGCAGCTCCCAGGGGGCAACTAATGAAAAACTGTTTTTT,CASSSQGATNEKLFF
TRBJ2-5,TRBV5-4,.,TRBD2,TGTGCCAGCAGCCCGACTAGCGGGGCGGGCCAAGAGACCCAGTACTTC,CASSPTSGAGQETQYF
TRBJ2-7,TRBV4-1,.,.,TGCGCCAGCAGCCAAGGGCCAAGGGACTTGTTATCCTACGAGCAGTACTTC,CASSQGPRDLLSYEQYF
TRBJ1-6,TRBV5-1,once,.,TGCGCCAGCAGCTTGGTGGGGGGGCAATCACCCCTCCACTTT,CASSLVGGQSPLHF
TRBJ2-1,TRBV5-1,.,.,TGCGCCAGCAGCGGGGACTTCGCCGATGAGCAGTTCTTC,CASSGDFADEQFF
TRBJ2-1,TRBV11-2,.,TRBD1,TGTGCCAGCAGCTTAACAGGGGGCTTCGACAATGAGCAGTTCTTC,CASSLTGGFDNEQFF
TRBJ1-5,TRBV10-3,.,.,TGTGCCATCAGCCCCGGGCGGGACTCCAATCAGCCCCAGCATTTT,CAISPGRDSNQPQHF
TRBJ1-4,TRBV30,.,TRBD1,TGTGCCTGGCGAGCACCGGGACAGGGGGTTGGTAAACTGTTTTTT,CAWRAPGQGVGKLFF
TRBJ2-2,TRBV18,.,.,TGTGCCAGCTCACCATGGACTATTATTTACGGGACCGGGGAGCTGTTTTTT,CASSPWTIIYGTGELFF
TRBJ1-4,TRBV7-9,.,.,TGTGCCAGCAGCTCGCAGCAACAGATCAATGAAAAACTGTTTTTT,CASSSQQQINEKLFF
TRBJ2-2,TRBV19,.,.,TGTGCCAGTACCCCACGGACCGGGGAGCTGTTTTTT,CASTPRTGELFF
TRBJ1-5,TRBV5-1,.,.,TGCGCCAGCAGCATAGATTCACAGGGACAGCCCCAGCATTTT,CASSIDSQGQPQHF
TRBJ1-1,TRBV18,.,.,TGTGCCAGCTCACCGCTAGACTCGGGGACTGAAGCTTTCTTT,CASSPLDSGTEAFF
TRBJ1-2,TRBV5-4,.,TRBD1,TGTGCCAGCAGCCGGGGGACAGGGGGCTTGGGGTATGGCTACACCTTC,CASSRGTGGLGYGYTF
TRBJ1-5,TRBV6-1,.,TRBD1,TGTGCCAGCCACAGGGGAGCGAAGGATCAGCCCCAGCATTTT,CASHRGAKDQPQHF
TRBJ2-7,TRBV18,.,.,TGTGCCAGCTCACCTGAGACAGAAACCTACGAGCAGTACTTC,CASSPETETYEQYF
TRBJ1-4,TRBV2,.,TRBD1,TGTGCCAGCAAGACAGGGGGGCGTGAAAAACTGTTTTTT,CASKTGGREKLFF
TRBJ1-5,TRBV6-5,.,.,TGTGCCAGCAGAACGCGTAGCAATCAGCCCCAGCATTTT,CASRTRSNQPQHF
TRBJ2-1,TRBV6-6,.,TRBD2,TGTGCCAGCAGTTCCGGGACTAGCGGGGGGGACGAGCAGTTCTTC,CASSSGTSGGDEQFF
TRBJ1-2,TRBV5-1,.,TRBD1,TGCGCCAGCAGCTTCCCGGACAGGGACGACTACACCTTC,CASSFPDRDDYTF
TRBJ1-1,TRBV9,.,.,TGTGCCAGCAGCGTTATCGAGCACGGCACTGAAGCTTTCTTT,CASSVIEHGTEAFF
TRBJ2-7,TRBV5-1,.,TRBD1,TGCGCCAGCAGCCTGAGACAGGGGGCGGTCGAGCAGTACTTC,CASSLRQGAVEQYF
TRBJ1-5,TRBV12-5,.,.,TGTGCTAGTAACGAGGGAATATATAGCAATCAGCCCCAGCATTTT,CASNEGIYSNQPQHF
TRBJ1-1,TRBV7-9,.,TRBD1,TGTGCCAGCAGCCAGGGGGACACTGAAGCTTTCTTT,CASSQGDTEAFF
TRBJ2-7,TRBV27,.,TRBD2,TGTGCCAGCAGCTTGTGGGGAGGGACCGGCTACGAGCAGTACTTC,CASSLWGGTGYEQYF
TRBJ1-2,TRBV2,.,.,TGTGCCAGCGCCAAGACAGTTCTTAACTATGGCTACACCTTC,CASAKTVLNYGYTF
TRBJ1-1,TRBV15,.,TRBD1,TGTGCCACCAGCCCGACAGGGGGGAACACTGAAGCTTTCTTT,CATSPTGGNTEAFF
TRBJ1-1,TRBV11-2,.,.,TGTGCCAGCAGCTTAGTGGGGGCCACGGGTAAAGCTTTCTTT,CASSLVGATGKAFF
TRBJ2-2,TRBV5-1,.,TRBD2,TGCGCCAGCAGCTACAGCGGGGGGCGCGACACCGGGGAGCTGTTTTTT,CASSYSGGRDTGELFF
TRBJ2-1,TRBV4-1,.,TRBD2,TGCGCCAGCAGCCCCATCCCGGGACTAGCAACCTACAATGAGCAGTTCTTC,CASSPIPGLATYNEQFF
TRBJ1-2,TRBV19,.,.,TGTGCCAGTAGTATAGAGGCAGGCAACTATGGCTACACCTTC,CASSIEAGNYGYTF
TRBJ2-1,TRBV5-1,few,TRBD1,TGCGCCAGCAGCCCCGCGGGACAGGGAATTTACAATGAGCAGTTCTTC,CASSPAGQGIYNEQFF
TRBJ1-1,TRBV7-2,.,.,TGTGCCAGCAGCTTAGCAAATATCCGGAACACTGAAGCTTTCTTT,CASSLANIRNTEAFF
TRBJ1-1,TRBV15,.,.,TGTGCCACCAGCAGAGGTCCCGACACTGAAGCTTTCTTT,CATSRGPDTEAFF
TRBJ2-5,TRBV5-1,.,.,TGCGCCAGCAGCTACGAGGGCCTGGAGACCCAGTACTTC,CASSYEGLETQYF
TRBJ2-7,TRBV27,.,.,TGTGCCAGCAGTGGAGGGGGCGGTACCGAGCAGTACTTC,CASSGGGGTEQYF
TRBJ2-2,TRBV5-1,few,.,TGCGCCAGCAGCTTGGTTTCGCAGTACACCGGGGAGCTGTTTTTT,CASSLVSQYTGELFF
TRBJ2-7,TRBV28,few,.,TGTGCCAGCAGTTTACAGGGTCCCTACGAGCAGTACTTC,CASSLQGPYEQYF
TRBJ1-6,TRBV6-1,.,TRBD1,TGTGCCAGCAGTGACCTCACAGGGGGTGAAAATTCACCCCTCCACTTT,CASSDLTGGENSPLHF
TRBJ1-1,TRBV4-1,.,.,TGCGCCAGCAGCCAATTCTCGCCAGGGAGGGAAGCTTTCTTT,CASSQFSPGREAFF
TRBJ1-2,TRBV30,.,.,TGTGCCTGGAACTACGCCCCACCCTATGGCTACACCTTC,CAWNYAPPYGYTF